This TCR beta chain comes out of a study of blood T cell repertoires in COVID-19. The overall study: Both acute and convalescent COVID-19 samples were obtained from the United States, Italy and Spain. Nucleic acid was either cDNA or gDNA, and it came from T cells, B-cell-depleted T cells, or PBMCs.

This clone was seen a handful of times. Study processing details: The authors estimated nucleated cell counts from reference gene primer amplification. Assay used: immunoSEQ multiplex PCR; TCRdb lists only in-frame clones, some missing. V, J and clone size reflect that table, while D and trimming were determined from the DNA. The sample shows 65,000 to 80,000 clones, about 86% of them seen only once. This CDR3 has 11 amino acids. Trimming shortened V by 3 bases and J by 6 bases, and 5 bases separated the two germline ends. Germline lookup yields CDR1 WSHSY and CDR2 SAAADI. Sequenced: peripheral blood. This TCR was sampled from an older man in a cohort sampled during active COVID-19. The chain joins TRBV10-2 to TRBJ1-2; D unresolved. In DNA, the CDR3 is TGCGCCAGCAGTGATCTAGATGGCTACACCTTC. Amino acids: CASSDLDGYTF.